This T cell receptor beta chain was identified in a study of T cell responses to AZD1222 COVID-19 vaccine (dated by TCRdb to 2020 to 2023). Study-level background: A total of just over 230 trial participants underwent TCR sequencing, of whom about 200 received two doses of AZD1222 and about 26 received two doses of the MenACWY control vaccine. Enrollment into the trials was organized by age into subgroups of 18-55, 56-69 and 70-plus years, and those subgroups contained roughly 140, 27 and 60 TCR-sequenced participants, respectively.

What the study reported, not specific to this receptor: Conclusions about previously exposed vaccinees are limited, since just six or seven AZD1222 recipients were seropositive for SARS-CoV-2 at baseline. Because no samples from the day 14 peak response were available, repertoires could be characterized only after the peak T cell response. A significant rise in spike-specific TCR breadth and depth was observed after two AZD1222 doses relative to day 0 and relative to MenACWY recipients. Participants were mostly white British, with more females than males. The authors suggested clonal diversity may have been underestimated. In the small 56-69-year group, the increase in depth fell short of significance, most likely because of low power. The vaccine-associated CD4 TCRs covered the entire spike protein, and the dominant responses fell in regions 160-218 and 743-854. Epitopes outside the regions mutated in the B.1.351 and B.1.1.7 variants were reportedly recognized by nearly half of the unique spike-specific TCRs.

Per the publication, the time point label means: sample from adult after SARS-CoV-2 infection, after symptom onset. Two convalescent COVID-19 patients, sampled after symptom onset from adults with prior SARS-CoV-2 infection, were also TCR-sequenced for comparison. As to this clone: What antigen it recognizes has not been identified. Per-base qualities were not stored, and no clone one base away is much larger.

The CDR3 regions of human TCRbeta chains were analyzed by immunosequencing. Per the original workflow: TCRs in the repertoires were matched against a reference library of SARS-CoV-2-specific TCRs that had been generated with the MIRA antigen-specificity platform. Breadth was defined as the fraction of unique TCRs that were SARS-CoV-2-associated. Depth was defined as the fraction of total T cells that were SARS-CoV-2-associated. Using the MIRA data, every spike-specific TCR was mapped to the spike region that the TCR reacted to and assigned to either a CD4 or a CD8 class. Log10-transformed breadth and depth values were compared by one-way ANOVA with Sidak's multiple comparisons tests. TCRdb's version of the immuneACCESS table is confined to in-frame rearrangements and falls short of the full clone set. An unresolved V gene accounts for under half of the shortfall where checked; the remainder is of unknown origin. V and J calls and clone size are given by that table; D and trimming were obtained from the DNA. This sample gives just over 150,000 clones in total; approximately 90% of them show up just once. 6.9% of the sample comes from the top ten.

V loses 0 bases, J loses 10 bases, and the germline ends lie 16 bases apart. The CDR3 covers 15 residues, taking in both the cysteine and the phenylalanine. Only the CDR3 region is kept as DNA, spanning 45 bases read in frame from base 1. Looking up the germline V gene yields CDR1 SGHAT and CDR2 FQNNGV. The TCR sequence derives from an adult who had recovered from COVID-19. Recombination linked TRBV11-2 to TRBJ2-1; TRBD2 is a weak D gene call, 5 bases matching. The specimen was peripheral blood, collected after recovery from COVID-19. The nucleotide sequence is given as TGTGCCAGCAGCTTAGAGATAGCCCCTAGCCTGGAGCAGTTCTTC. This is translated as CASSLEIAPSLEQFF. Outside the CDR3, residues come from the reference TRBV11-2 and TRBJ2-1 proteins, so the full variable domain is: EAGVAQSPRYKIIEKRQSVAFWCNPISGHATLYWYQQILGQGPKLLIQFQNNGVVDDSQLPKDRFSAERLKGVDSTLKIQPAKLEDSAVYLCASSLEIAPSLEQFFGPGTRLTVL.